These 11 T cell receptor beta chains originate from one sample sequenced in a study of cytomegalovirus exposure and HLA in healthy donors. The primer mix had 60 Vbeta and 13 Jbeta primers. Sequenced by immunoSEQ multiplex PCR; TCRdb stores in-frame clones only, minus some. The table for this sample gives approximately 93,000 clones. Sequencing was performed on PBMCs. These receptors were obtained from a woman aged 25 to 45 in good health and CMV-seronegative.

V usage is TRBV6-5 and J usage is TRBJ1-1; no firm D call. V shed 4 bases and J shed 1 base, with 7 bases lying between them. The CDR3 is 13 residues long. Germline CDR1 is MNHEY and CDR2 is SVGAGI. CDR3 sequence (DNA): TGTGCCAGCAGTTTGTTTAGGAACACTGAAGCTTTCTTT. It encodes CASSLFRNTEAFF.

The chain links TRBV4-1 to TRBJ2-7; the match to TRBD1 covers 10 bases. The CDR3 consists of 15 residues. Trimming took 3 bases from V and 2 from J; bases not matched to a gene: 4. Germline V CDR1 and CDR2: MGHRA, YSYEKL. The chain's CDR3 is CASSHPGQGTYEQYF. DNA for the CDR3: TGCGCCAGCAGCCACCCGGGACAGGGGACCTACGAGCAGTACTTC.

Concerning this clone: At one boundary the junction diverges from the germline segment, which might be a read error. The gene calls are TRBV2 and TRBJ1-5, with 9 nucleotides matching TRBD1. Looked up from germline, CDR1 is SNHLY and CDR2 is FYNNEI. This CDR3 is 13 amino acids long. CDR3 nucleotide sequence: TGTGCCCGCAGACAGGGGGTCAATCAGCCCCAGCATTTT. Translated, it gives CARRQGVNQPQHF. The whole variable domain, filled in from reference TRBV2 and TRBJ1-5, reads EPEVTQTPSHQVTQMGQEVILRCVPISNHLYFYWYRQILGQKVEFLVSFYNNEISEKSEIFDDQFSVERPDGSNFTLKIRSTKLEDSAMYFCARRQGVNQPQHFGDGTRLSIL.

This chain joins TRBV28 and TRBJ2-7; TRBD2 matches 8 bases. The CDR3 contains 16 residues. Germline trimming cut 1 base from V and 0 bases from J; bases unmatched to any gene: 5. CDR1 and CDR2 from the germline V gene are MDHEN and SYDVKM. The CDR3 protein is CASSLYTGTSSYEQYF. The CDR3 DNA sequence: TGTGCCAGCAGTTTATACACCGGGACTAGCTCCTACGAGCAGTACTTC.

J is TRBJ1-1 and V is TRBV6-5; D perhaps matches TRBD1 (6 bases). Germline V gives CDR1 MNHEY, CDR2 SVGAGI. V was trimmed by 0 bases and J by 5 bases, leaving 13 bases between them. The CDR3 covers 15 residues. The DNA of the CDR3 is TGTGCCAGCAGTTACTCAGGCAGGGGAGATACTGAAGCTTTCTTT. This encodes CASSYSGRGDTEAFF.

V and J are TRBV15 and TRBJ1-5, with D tentatively TRBD1 (5 bases). Germline assignment: CDR1 LNHNV and CDR2 YYDKDF (reference sequence). This CDR3 contains 14 residues. Trimming took off 3 bases at V and 1 base at J, with 7 bases between the two ends. This chain's CDR3 is CATSSRQSNQPQHF. CDR3 bases: TGTGCCACCAGCAGCAGACAGAGCAATCAGCCCCAGCATTTT.

The chain carries TRBV14 and TRBJ2-7; D call uncertain. Germline CDR1 SGHDN, CDR2 FVKESK. Trimming removed 6 bases at V and 5 bases at J, with 17 bases between. This CDR3 comprises 14 residues. Here the CDR3 reads CASSLTSWLDEQYF. The CDR3 coding sequence is TGTGCCAGCAGTTTGACATCATGGTTGGACGAGCAGTACTTC.

CDR3 protein: CASSLSGSGGDLNEKLFF. The CDR3 DNA is TGTGCCAGCAGTTTATCGGGGTCGGGAGGGGACCTTAATGAAAAACTGTTTTTT. The chain uses TRBV27 and TRBJ1-4, with D perhaps TRBD1 (5 bases). CDR1 and CDR2 (germline): MNHEY, SMNVEV (reference sequence). The CDR3 extends over 18 amino acids. V lost 0 bases, J lost 4 bases, and 18 bases lay in between.

The V call is TRBV19, the J call TRBJ1-1, with D hard to call. V was clipped by 5 bases and J by 3 bases, with 7 bases between them. CDR3 length equals 12 residues. Per the germline V gene, CDR1 is LNHDA and CDR2 is SQIVND (reference sequence). The CDR3: CASSWGDTEAFF. As DNA, the CDR3 is TGTGCCAGTAGTTGGGGAGACACTGAAGCTTTCTTT.

On this clone: The junction departs from the called germline gene at one end, perhaps through a read error. This sequence joins TRBV27 and TRBJ2-3, with 7 nucleotides matching TRBD1. This CDR3 spans 17 amino acids. Per germline, CDR1 MNHEY and CDR2 SMNVEV (reference sequence). In DNA, the CDR3 is TGTGCCAGCAGTATATCCGCAGGGGGAAGGAGCACAGATACGCAGTATTTT. Its protein is CASSISAGGRSTDTQYF.

This chain links TRBV5-1 with TRBJ2-5; 11 bases map to TRBD2. The germline V gene encodes CDR1 SGHRS and CDR2 YFSETQ. CDR3 length equals 16 residues. V gave up 4 bases and J gave up 5 bases; unmatched junction bases: 10. CDR3 sequence: CASSLASSGRPETQYF. As DNA, the CDR3 is TGCGCCAGCAGCCTTGCTTCTAGCGGGAGGCCTGAGACCCAGTACTTC.